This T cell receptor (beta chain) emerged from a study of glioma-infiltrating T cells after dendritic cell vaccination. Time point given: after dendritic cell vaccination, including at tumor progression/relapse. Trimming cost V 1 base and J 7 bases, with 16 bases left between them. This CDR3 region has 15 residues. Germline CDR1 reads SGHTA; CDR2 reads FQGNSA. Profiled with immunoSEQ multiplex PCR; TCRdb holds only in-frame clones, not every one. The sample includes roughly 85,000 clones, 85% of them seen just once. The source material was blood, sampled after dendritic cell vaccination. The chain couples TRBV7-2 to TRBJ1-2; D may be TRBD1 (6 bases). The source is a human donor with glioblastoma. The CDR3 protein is CASSLDIQGIGGYTF. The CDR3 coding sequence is TGTGCCAGCAGCTTAGATATACAGGGAATAGGTGGCTACACCTTC.